Below, 16 T cell receptor beta chains from the same sample are listed, as sequenced in a study of siplizumab effects on memory and regulatory T cells. The method was immunoSEQ multiplex PCR; TCRdb's version includes in-frame clones alone and lacks a portion of them. This sample has around 86,000 clones; around 94% occur once, and the top ten carry around 0.33%. Source material: non-Treg CD4+ T cells sorted from blood. Receptors originate from a human donor in good health.

This clone was observed once. This chain joins TRBV29-1 and TRBJ2-1; D possibly corresponds to TRBD2 (6 bases). CDR3 length: 14 residues. Looked up from germline, CDR1 is SQVTM and CDR2 is ANQGSEA. V was cut by 7 bases and J by 0 bases, with 13 bases left in between. The CDR3 DNA is TGCAGCGCCTTAGCGGAGAGCTCCTACAATGAGCAGTTCTTC. Translation: CSALAESSYNEQFF.

This rearrangement joins TRBV14 to TRBJ2-1; D might be TRBD1 (5 bases). The CDR3 length is 15 residues. Germline lookup yields CDR1 SGHDN and CDR2 FVKESK. V was clipped by 1 base and J by 0 bases, with 7 bases between them. The CDR3 is CASSQVGLSYNEQFF. DNA for the CDR3: TGTGCCAGCAGCCAAGTGGGGCTCTCCTACAATGAGCAGTTCTTC.

V usage is TRBV27 and J usage is TRBJ1-1; D may be TRBD1 (6 bases). This CDR3 region has 16 residues. Germline V lookup: CDR1 MNHEY, CDR2 SMNVEV (reference sequence). The V and J ends lost 2 bases and 3 bases respectively, with 16 bases between them. CDR3 DNA: TGTGCCAGCAGTTTAGGGAAGGACAGAAGGCACACTGAAGCTTTCTTT. Translating it yields CASSLGKDRRHTEAFF.

The V and J genes are TRBV29-1 and TRBJ1-4, with D tentatively TRBD1 (5 bases). Germline CDR1 is SQVTM and CDR2 is ANQGSEA. This CDR3 is built from 13 residues. V was cut by 6 bases and J by 7 bases, with 15 bases left in between. CDR3 residues: CSVGDSPGEKLFF. DNA of the CDR3: TGCAGCGTGGGGGATTCCCCGGGTGAAAAACTGTTTTTT.

V is TRBV28 and J is TRBJ2-1; D uncertain. Germline CDR1 reads MDHEN; CDR2 reads SYDVKM. V dropped 2 bases and J dropped 3 bases, with 8 bases sitting between them. The CDR3 contains 14 residues. In DNA form, the CDR3 reads TGTGCCAGCAGTTTACTAGGGATCTACAATGAGCAGTTCTTC. This codes for CASSLLGIYNEQFF.

The chain is built from TRBV25-1 and TRBJ1-1; 8 bases match TRBD1. CDR3 length: 15 amino acids. Germline V CDR1 and CDR2: MGHDK, SYGVNS. V shed 5 bases and J 0 bases; nucleotides not matched to a gene: 5. The CDR3 bases are TGTGCCAGCAGTAGCGCAGGGGGCATGAACACTGAAGCTTTCTTT. This translates into CASSSAGGMNTEAFF.

This chain connects TRBV4-1 to TRBJ1-3; 7 bases agree with TRBD1. The length of the CDR3 is 16 residues. The V gene end was trimmed by 6 bases and the J gene end by 0 bases; junction bases not matched to a gene: 8. Germline CDR1 and CDR2: MGHRA and YSYEKL. CDR3 in DNA: TGCGCCAGCAGTGTCACAGGGGACCTCTCTGGAAACACCATATATTTT. Protein product: CASSVTGDLSGNTIYF.

The gene calls are TRBV18 and TRBJ2-6; no firm D call. CDR1 and CDR2 from the germline V gene are KGHSH and LQKENI. The V end lost 4 bases, the J end lost 2 bases, and 6 bases lay between the germline ends. The CDR3 loop spans 14 amino acids. This CDR3 is CASSRVPGANVLTF. CDR3 DNA sequence: TGTGCCAGCTCACGAGTCCCTGGGGCCAACGTCCTGACTTTC.

V is TRBV9 and J is TRBJ2-6; no firm D call. V was pared by 3 bases and J by 0 bases, with 7 bases between. Germline V gene data show CDR1 as SGDLS and CDR2 as YYNGEE. This CDR3 has 15 amino acids. CDR3 protein: CASSGPRSGANVLTF. For the CDR3, the DNA is TGTGCCAGCAGCGGGCCGCGCTCTGGGGCCAACGTCCTGACTTTC.

The chain employs TRBV5-1 and TRBJ1-6; D might be TRBD1 (6 bases). V was clipped by 2 bases and J by 0 bases, with 9 bases between them. This CDR3 is built from 16 residues. From germline, CDR1 is SGHRS and CDR2 YFSETQ. The CDR3 nucleotides are TGCGCCAGCAGCTTAACAGGGAGCTCCTATAATTCACCCCTCCACTTT. It encodes CASSLTGSSYNSPLHF. The whole variable domain, filled in from reference TRBV5-1 and TRBJ1-6, reads KAGVTQTPRYLIKTRGQQVTLSCSPISGHRSVSWYQQTPGQGLQFLFEYFSETQRNKGNFPGRFSGRQFSNSRSEMNVSTLELGDSALYLCASSLTGSSYNSPLHFGNGTRLTVT.

Concerning this clone itself: The sample has other DNA sequences that encode this CDR3 too. The chain couples TRBV5-1 to TRBJ1-1, with 8 bases that match TRBD1. The V gene's germline CDR1 is SGHRS and CDR2 YFSETQ. This CDR3 is built from 14 residues. Trimming at V came to 3 bases and at J to 1 base, leaving 2 bases not matched to a gene. CDR3 amino acids: CASSSGGANTEAFF. The DNA for the CDR3 is TGCGCCAGCAGCTCAGGGGGCGCGAACACTGAAGCTTTCTTT.

The chain is built from TRBV28 and TRBJ1-2; the D gene is possibly TRBD1 (6 bases). The CDR3 is 13 residues long. Trimming stripped 10 bases from V and 5 bases from J, with 17 bases between. In germline, CDR1 is MDHEN, CDR2 SYDVKM. DNA of the CDR3: TGTGCCACCTCGTGGGGGGGCCAGTATGGCTACACCTTC. Translating gives CATSWGGQYGYTF.

The chain has TRBV30 and TRBJ1-5; D may be TRBD1 (6 bases). This CDR3 is built from 14 residues. Germline V gene data show CDR1 as GTSNPN and CDR2 as SVGIG (reference sequence). V was shortened by 4 bases and J by 9 bases, with 19 bases between the two germline ends. DNA of the CDR3: TGTGCCTGGAAAATCAGGGGCCCGACGGGGCCCCAGCATTTT. Its protein product is CAWKIRGPTGPQHF.

The chain has TRBV19 and TRBJ1-5; D gene ambiguous. V shed 6 bases and J shed 5 bases, with 11 bases lying between them. The germline CDR1 and CDR2 sequences are LNHDA and SQIVND (reference sequence). This CDR3 spans 13 amino acids. DNA for the CDR3: TGTGCCAGTAGCCGGACGTCCGATCAGCCCCAGCATTTT. This gives the protein CASSRTSDQPQHF. The full variable domain, completed using reference TRBV19 and TRBJ1-5, is DGGITQSPKYLFRKEGQNVTLSCEQNLNHDAMYWYRQDPGQGLRLIYYSQIVNDFQKGDIAEGYSVSREKKESFPLTVTSAQKNPTAFYLCASSRTSDQPQHFGDGTRLSIL.

The chain recombines TRBV19 with TRBJ1-2; D is unclear. This CDR3 spans 17 amino acids. Germline values: CDR1 LNHDA, CDR2 SQIVND (reference sequence). With 7 bases removed from V and 4 bases from J, the gap between germline ends came to 25 bases. The CDR3 loop is CASTSFRNRATPYGYTF. As DNA, the CDR3 is TGTGCCAGTACCTCCTTCCGGAACAGAGCTACTCCCTATGGCTACACCTTC.

The gene calls are TRBV11-3 and TRBJ2-1; the D is unclear. Germline CDR1 reads SGHNT; CDR2 reads YENEEA. This CDR3 is built from 15 residues. The V end was cut by 1 base, the J end by 8 bases, with 15 bases between. In nucleotides, the CDR3 is TGTGCCAGCAGCTTAGGGCTTTCAGAAGTTGATGAGCAGTTCTTC. This codes for CASSLGLSEVDEQFF.